These T cell receptor beta chains were read from a single sample in a study of blood T cell repertoires in COVID-19. This table comes from immunoSEQ multiplex PCR, and its TCRdb copy is limited to in-frame clones, with some not included. The sample holds 250,000 to 350,000 clones, about 90% seen once. Sequencing was carried out using peripheral blood. The receptors here all came from a woman in her forties or fifties who had recovered from COVID-19. Each CDR3 is given with its conserved first and last residue. The D gene is left open where the match is weak. Clone sizes are given selectively: once, few, many, or a class where the clone is expanded.

>TRBV28|TRBJ2-7|-|-
TGTGCCAGCAGTAGAACAGGGTTCTCCTACGAGCAGTACTTC
CASSRTGFSYEQYF
>TRBV10-3|TRBJ1-6|TRBD1|-
TGTGCCATCAGCCCCGGGACAGGAAGATCACCCCTCCACTTT
CAISPGTGRSPLHF
>TRBV6-6|TRBJ1-2|-|few
TGTGCCAGCAGTTACTCGAACGAAGCCATGAGCCGTGGCTACACCTTC
CASSYSNEAMSRGYTF
>TRBV9|TRBJ2-2|-|-
TGTGCCAGCAGCGCCGGACTGGTTAACACCGGGGAGCTGTTTTTT
CASSAGLVNTGELFF
>TRBV4-3|TRBJ2-5|-|-
TGCGCCAGCAGCCAAGATGTTCCGGGGAGTTCCCAAGAGACCCAGTACTTC
CASSQDVPGSSQETQYF
>TRBV19|TRBJ1-5|-|-
TGTGCCAGTAGTGATATGGGGCAGGGCGTAAATCAGCCCCAGCATTTT
CASSDMGQGVNQPQHF
>TRBV28|TRBJ2-7|TRBD2|-
TGTGCCAGCCTATCCCCCCTAGCGGGAGGGCCCTACGAGCAGTACTTC
CASLSPLAGGPYEQYF
>TRBV5-1|TRBJ2-1|-|few
TGCGCCAGCAGCTTGGTACAGGGATCATACAATGAGCAGTTCTTC
CASSLVQGSYNEQFF
>TRBV18|TRBJ1-1|-|-
TGTGCCAGCTCACCCTCGCGGAGCGAAGCTTTCTTT
CASSPSRSEAFF
>TRBV6-5|TRBJ2-7|TRBD2|-
TGTGCCAGCAGTTACGGGAGGGCAAACGAGCAGTACTTC
CASSYGRANEQYF
>TRBV24-1|TRBJ2-7|TRBD1|-
TGTGCCACCAGTGATACGGGACAGGGTATCTACGAGCAGTACTTC
CATSDTGQGIYEQYF
>TRBV6-5|TRBJ1-2|TRBD1|few
TGTGCCAGCAGGGGGACAGTAGCTAACTATGGCTACACCTTC
CASRGTVANYGYTF
>TRBV19|TRBJ2-2|TRBD2|-
TGTGCCAGTACTCGCGGGAGCACCGGGGAGCTGTTTTTT
CASTRGSTGELFF
>TRBV2|TRBJ2-2|-|-
TGTGCCAGCTCAAAGGGAGGGGCAGGGGTTACCGGGGAGCTGTTTTTT
CASSKGGAGVTGELFF
>TRBV27|TRBJ2-7|-|-
TGTGCCAGCAGTTTCTCTTCGTCCTACGAGCAGTACTTC
CASSFSSSYEQYF
>TRBV28|TRBJ1-1|-|-
TGTGCCAGCAGTCCCCCTTCTCGACAGGACAAGGAAGCTTTCTTT
CASSPPSRQDKEAFF
>TRBV19|TRBJ1-1|-|-
TGTGCCAGTAGTCCCAACGGGGGGAGGCCTGAAGCTTTCTTT
CASSPNGGRPEAFF
>TRBV14|TRBJ2-1|-|-
TGTGCCAGCAGCCAAGTTCTCAAAGGGGGAATTAATATCCACAATGAGCAGTTCTTC
CASSQVLKGGINIHNEQFF
>TRBV4-2|TRBJ1-1|-|once
TGTGCCAGCAGCCAACAGTCCATGAACACTGAAGCTTTCTTT
CASSQQSMNTEAFF
>TRBV24-1|TRBJ1-5|-|few
TGTGCCACCAGATACCGGGACAATTATAGCAATCAGCCCCAGCATTTT
CATRYRDNYSNQPQHF
>TRBV7-9|TRBJ2-2|-|once
TGTGCCAGCAGCTTAGAGTTTTTTAGCGAGACCGGGGAGCTGTTTTTT
CASSLEFFSETGELFF
>TRBV14|TRBJ2-7|-|-
TGTGCCAGCAGCCACCCGGGACTCGGGAACTACGAGCAGTACTTC
CASSHPGLGNYEQYF
>TRBV27|TRBJ2-1|TRBD1|-
TGTGCCAGCAGTTTTGGCCAGGGGGTCTACAATGAGCAGTTCTTC
CASSFGQGVYNEQFF
>TRBV7-9|TRBJ2-1|-|-
TGTGCCAGCAGCCCGACGCTAGCGAATGAGCAGTTCTTC
CASSPTLANEQFF
>TRBV30|TRBJ1-6|-|-
TGTGCCTGGAGCACCCCGGGGAACCAAGGACCCCTCCACTTT
CAWSTPGNQGPLHF
>TRBV6-5|TRBJ1-1|TRBD1|once
TGTGCCAGCAGTTATATACCGGGACAGGGGGCAGCTTTCTTT
CASSYIPGQGAAFF
>TRBV7-9|TRBJ2-3|TRBD1|-
TGTGCCAGCAGCTTAGCCGGGACAGGGGACACAGATACGCAGTATTTT
CASSLAGTGDTDTQYF
>TRBV7-3|TRBJ1-1|-|few
TGTGCCAGCAGCTTACGCAGGGCCACTGAAGCTTTCTTT
CASSLRRATEAFF
>TRBV7-8|TRBJ2-3|TRBD2|-
TGTGCCAGCAGCCTGGCGGGACTAAACACAGATACGCAGTATTTT
CASSLAGLNTDTQYF
>TRBV19|TRBJ2-2|-|-
TGTGCCAGTAGGCTACAGGGGAACACCGGGGAGCTGTTTTTT
CASRLQGNTGELFF
>TRBV20-1|TRBJ2-2|-|-
TGCAGTGCTAGTGCGGCGAACACCGGGGAGCTGTTTTTT
CSASAANTGELFF
>TRBV7-9|TRBJ2-5|-|-
TGTGCCAGCAGCCTTACTAGCGAGACCCAGTACTTC
CASSLTSETQYF
>TRBV7-2|TRBJ1-5|TRBD1|-
TGTGCCAGCAGCGCCCAACAGGGGGTTAGGAAGCCCCAGCATTTT
CASSAQQGVRKPQHF
>TRBV28|TRBJ1-5|TRBD1|-
TGTGCCAGCAGCGGGACAGGGGATAATCAGCCCCAGCATTTT
CASSGTGDNQPQHF
>TRBV15|TRBJ2-5|TRBD2|-
TGTGCCACCAGCATAGGGACTAGCGGGGGATCAACCCAGTACTTC
CATSIGTSGGSTQYF
>TRBV14|TRBJ1-1|-|-
TGTGCCAGCAGCCAAGGAGCAGGCTTCGGCACTGAAGCTTTCTTT
CASSQGAGFGTEAFF
>TRBV3-1/TRBV3-2|TRBJ1-3|-|-
TGTGCCAGCAGCCAAAGCCCGGGCTCTGGAAACACCATATATTTT
CASSQSPGSGNTIYF
>TRBV27|TRBJ2-3|TRBD1|once
TGTGCCAGCAGCCTAGACAGGGTAGCAGATACGCAGTATTTT
CASSLDRVADTQYF